This T cell receptor (beta chain) derives from a study of T cell repertoires in cytomegalovirus infection (dated by TCRdb to between 2017 and 2020). Context from the whole study: The peptide stimulations were aimed at well-studied HLA-B-restricted epitopes as well as recently identified HLA-C-restricted CMV epitopes, whose presentation resists viral immunomodulation. Donor HLA type was relevant to the analysis, because carriage of CMV infection together with the matching HLA type was indicated by public TCR beta signatures.

To note about this clonotype: Its antigen specificity is not known. There are no base qualities to consult, and no much larger clone falls within one base.

The sample's treatment or condition label is to be understood as: in vitro stimulation with specific CMV peptide epitopes to enrich CMV-specific T cells. Study-wide conclusions, independent of this receptor: In both this cohort and an independent roughly 400-donor cohort, the cumulative frequency of public TCR beta family members distinguished carriers of CMV infection plus the relevant HLA type. The ex vivo response was dominated by HLA-C-restricted CMV-specific TCR beta clonotypes, which also provided the single most frequent clonotype in two of eight donors.

Based on the germline V gene, the CDR1 and CDR2 sequences are SNHLY and FYNNEI. The germline V end is reduced by 10 bases and the J end by 8 bases; junction bases left unmatched: 15. The CDR3, cysteine through phenylalanine, is 15 amino acids long. Only CDR3 DNA is held: 45 bases, read in frame from base 1. TCRdb names Illumina HiSeq 1500 as the instrument used. TCRdb reworked the public reads: Q25 trimming with fastp, MiXCR clone assembly, productive beta chains retained. Records with the same CDR3 protein are collapsed into one entry carrying the most frequent genes and DNA. The table for this sample lists about 920,000 distinct CDR3 sequences; approximately 31% of them were counted only once. The ten largest clones take up under 15% of the sample.

The chain links TRBV2 with TRBJ2-1, with 9 bases in between that match TRBD1. This sample comprised cultured CD8+ T cells from PBMCs, obtained from culture after CMV antigen stimulation. The receptor was isolated from a human donor in good health (CMV status not recorded). Some clones in this sample may be carry-over from other donors' samples. The CDR3 corresponds to CATSQPGTGFDEQFF. The bases read TGTGCCACCTCTCAGCCCGGGACAGGGTTTGATGAGCAGTTCTTC.